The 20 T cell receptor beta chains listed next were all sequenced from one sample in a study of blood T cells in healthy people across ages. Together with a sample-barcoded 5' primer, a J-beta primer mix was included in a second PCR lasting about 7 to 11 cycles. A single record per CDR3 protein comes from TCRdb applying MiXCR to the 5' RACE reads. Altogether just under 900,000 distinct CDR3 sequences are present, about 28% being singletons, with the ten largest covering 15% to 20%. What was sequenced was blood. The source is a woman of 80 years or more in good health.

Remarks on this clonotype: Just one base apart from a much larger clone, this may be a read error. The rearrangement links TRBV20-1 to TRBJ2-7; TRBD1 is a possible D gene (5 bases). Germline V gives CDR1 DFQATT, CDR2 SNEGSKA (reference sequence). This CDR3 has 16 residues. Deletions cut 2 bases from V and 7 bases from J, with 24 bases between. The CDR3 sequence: CSARQFGQQLNNEQYF. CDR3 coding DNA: TGCAGTGCTAGACAATTTGGACAACAACTAAACAATGAGCAGTACTTC.

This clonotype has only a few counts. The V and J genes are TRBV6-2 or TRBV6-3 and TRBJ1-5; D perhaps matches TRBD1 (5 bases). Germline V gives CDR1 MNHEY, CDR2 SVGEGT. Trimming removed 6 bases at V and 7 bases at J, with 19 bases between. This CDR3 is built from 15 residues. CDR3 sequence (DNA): TGTGCCAGCAGACCGGGACCCTCCCCTGGCCAGCCCCAGCATTTT. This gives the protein CASRPGPSPGQPQHF.

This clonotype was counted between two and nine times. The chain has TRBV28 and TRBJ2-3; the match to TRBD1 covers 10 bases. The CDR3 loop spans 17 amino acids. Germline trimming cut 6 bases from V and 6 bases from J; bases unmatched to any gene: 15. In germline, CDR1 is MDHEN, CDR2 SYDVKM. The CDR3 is CASSPRQGAVARDTQYF. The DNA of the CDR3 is TGTGCCAGCAGCCCTCGACAGGGGGCTGTTGCCAGGGATACGCAGTATTTT.

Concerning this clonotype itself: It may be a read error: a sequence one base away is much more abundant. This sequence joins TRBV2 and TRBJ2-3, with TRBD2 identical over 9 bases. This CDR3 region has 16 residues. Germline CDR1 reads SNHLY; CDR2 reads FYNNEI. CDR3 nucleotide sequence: TGTGCCAGCTCCCCTTTGACAGGGACTAGCACAAATACGCAGTATTTT. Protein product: CASSPLTGTSTNTQYF.

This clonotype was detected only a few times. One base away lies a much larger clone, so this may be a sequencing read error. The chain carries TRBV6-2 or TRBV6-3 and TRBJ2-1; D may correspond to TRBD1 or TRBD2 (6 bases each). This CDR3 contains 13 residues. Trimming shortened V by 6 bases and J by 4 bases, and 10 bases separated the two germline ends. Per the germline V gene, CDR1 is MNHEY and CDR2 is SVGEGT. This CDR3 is CASRGGYYNEQFF. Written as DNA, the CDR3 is TGTGCCAGCAGGGGGGGCTATTACAATGAGCAGTTCTTC.

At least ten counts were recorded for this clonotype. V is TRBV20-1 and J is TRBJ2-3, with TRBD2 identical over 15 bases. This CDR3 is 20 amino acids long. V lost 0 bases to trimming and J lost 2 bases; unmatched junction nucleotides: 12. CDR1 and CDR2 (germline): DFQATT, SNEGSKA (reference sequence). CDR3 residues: CSARDGLGLAGGQPTDTQYF. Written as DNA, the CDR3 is TGCAGTGCTAGAGATGGTTTGGGACTAGCGGGGGGCCAACCCACAGATACGCAGTATTTT.

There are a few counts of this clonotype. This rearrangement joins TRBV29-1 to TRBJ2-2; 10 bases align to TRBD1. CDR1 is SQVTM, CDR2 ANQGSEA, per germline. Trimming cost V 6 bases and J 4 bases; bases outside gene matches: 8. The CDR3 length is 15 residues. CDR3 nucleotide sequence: TGCAGCGTACTTGGACAGGGGGTCAGCACCGGGGAGCTGTTTTTT. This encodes CSVLGQGVSTGELFF.

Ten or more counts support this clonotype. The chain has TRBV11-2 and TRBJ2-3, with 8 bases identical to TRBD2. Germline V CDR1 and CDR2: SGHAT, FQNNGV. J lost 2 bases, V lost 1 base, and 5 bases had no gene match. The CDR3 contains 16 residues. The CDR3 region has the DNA TGTGCCAGCAGCTTAGTCCCGGGACTAGTCACAGATACGCAGTATTTT. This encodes CASSLVPGLVTDTQYF.

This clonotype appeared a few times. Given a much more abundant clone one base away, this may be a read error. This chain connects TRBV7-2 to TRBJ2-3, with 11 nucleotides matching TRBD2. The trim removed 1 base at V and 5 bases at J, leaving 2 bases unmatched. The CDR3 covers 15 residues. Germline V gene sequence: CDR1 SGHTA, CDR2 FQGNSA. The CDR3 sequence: CASSLGGTSGDTQYF. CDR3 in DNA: TGTGCCAGCAGCTTAGGGGGGACTAGCGGAGATACGCAGTATTTT. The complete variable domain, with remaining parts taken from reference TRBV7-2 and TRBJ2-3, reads GAGVSQSPSNKVTEKGKDVELRCDPISGHTALYWYRQSLGQGLEFLIYFQGNSAPDKSGLPSDRFSAERTGGSVSTLTIQRTQQEDSAVYLCASSLGGTSGDTQYFGPGTRLTVL.

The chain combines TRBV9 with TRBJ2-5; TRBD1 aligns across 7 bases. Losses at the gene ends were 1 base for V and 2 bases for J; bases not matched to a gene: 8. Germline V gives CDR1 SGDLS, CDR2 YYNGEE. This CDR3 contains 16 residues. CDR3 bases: TGTGCCAGCAGCGTATCTGGCAGGGGGATACAAGAGACCCAGTACTTC. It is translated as CASSVSGRGIQETQYF.

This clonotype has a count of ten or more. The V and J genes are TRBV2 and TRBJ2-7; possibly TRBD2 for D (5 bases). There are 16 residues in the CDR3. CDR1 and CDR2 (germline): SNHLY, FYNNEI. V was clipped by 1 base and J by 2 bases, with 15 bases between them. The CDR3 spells CASSEGIRGFTYEQYF. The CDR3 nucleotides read TGTGCCAGCAGTGAAGGAATTCGGGGATTCACCTACGAGCAGTACTTC. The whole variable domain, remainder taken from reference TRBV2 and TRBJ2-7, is EPEVTQTPSHQVTQMGQEVILRCVPISNHLYFYWYRQILGQKVEFLVSFYNNEISEKSEIFDDQFSVERPDGSNFTLKIRSTKLEDSAMYFCASSEGIRGFTYEQYFGPGTRLTVT.

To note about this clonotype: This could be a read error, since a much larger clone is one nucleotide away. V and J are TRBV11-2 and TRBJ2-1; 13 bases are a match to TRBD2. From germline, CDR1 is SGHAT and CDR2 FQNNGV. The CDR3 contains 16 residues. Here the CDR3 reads CASSSGLAGAYNGQFF. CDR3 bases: TGTGCCAGCAGCTCTGGACTAGCGGGGGCCTACAATGGGCAGTTCTTC.

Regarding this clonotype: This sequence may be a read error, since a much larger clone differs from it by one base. The CDR3 DNA reads TGTGCCTGGAGTGGAGGGACTTCAGAGACCCGGTACTTC. Its translation is CAWSGGTSETRYF. The V gene is TRBV30, the J gene TRBJ2-7, with D possibly TRBD2 on 6 matching bases. This CDR3 is 13 amino acids long. Between the trimmed V and J ends, which lost 1 base and 12 bases, there was a span of 19 bases. The germline V gene encodes CDR1 GTSNPN and CDR2 SVGIG (reference sequence).

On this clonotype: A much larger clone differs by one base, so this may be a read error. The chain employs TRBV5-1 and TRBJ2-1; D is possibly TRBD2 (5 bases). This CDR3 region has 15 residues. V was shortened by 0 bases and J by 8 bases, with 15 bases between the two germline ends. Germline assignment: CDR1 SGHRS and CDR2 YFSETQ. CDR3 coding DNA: TGCGCCAGCAGCTTGGCCAGCGGTTTGTACGATGAGCAGTTCTTC. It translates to CASSLASGLYDEQFF. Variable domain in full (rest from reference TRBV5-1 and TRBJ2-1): KAGVTQTPRYLIKTRGQQVTLSCSPISGHRSVSWYQQTPGQGLQFLFEYFSETQRNKGNFPGRFSGRQFSNSRSEMNVSTLELGDSALYLCASSLASGLYDEQFFGPGTRLTVL.

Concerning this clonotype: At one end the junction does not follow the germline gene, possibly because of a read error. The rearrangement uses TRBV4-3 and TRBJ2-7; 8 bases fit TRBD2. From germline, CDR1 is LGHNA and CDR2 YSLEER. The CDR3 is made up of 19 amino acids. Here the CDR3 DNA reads TGCGCCGGCAGCCAAGATGACCCCAGATCAGCTAGCGGGTTGAACGGGCAGTACTTC. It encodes CAGSQDDPRSASGLNGQYF.

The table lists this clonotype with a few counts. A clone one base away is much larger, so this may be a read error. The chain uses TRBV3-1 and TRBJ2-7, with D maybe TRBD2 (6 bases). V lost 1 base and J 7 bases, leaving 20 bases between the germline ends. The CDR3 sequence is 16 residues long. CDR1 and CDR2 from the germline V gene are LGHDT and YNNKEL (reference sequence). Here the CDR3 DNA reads TGTGCCAGCAGCCAAGCGGCTACCCGTCTCGGGGGTGAGCAGTACTTC. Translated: CASSQAATRLGGEQYF.

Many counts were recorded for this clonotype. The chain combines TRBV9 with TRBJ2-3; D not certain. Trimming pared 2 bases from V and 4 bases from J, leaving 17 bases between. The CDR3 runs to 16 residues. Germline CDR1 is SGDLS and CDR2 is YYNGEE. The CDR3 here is CASSVSGHNSADTQYF. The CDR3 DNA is TGTGCCAGCAGCGTGTCAGGCCACAACTCCGCAGATACGCAGTATTTT.

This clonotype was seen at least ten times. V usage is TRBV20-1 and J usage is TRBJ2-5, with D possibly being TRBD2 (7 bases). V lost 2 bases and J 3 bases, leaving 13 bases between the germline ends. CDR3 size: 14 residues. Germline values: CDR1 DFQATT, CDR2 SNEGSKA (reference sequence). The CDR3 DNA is TGCAGTGCTAGAAAGGGGGGGTTCGAAGAGACCCAGTACTTC. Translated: CSARKGGFEETQYF.

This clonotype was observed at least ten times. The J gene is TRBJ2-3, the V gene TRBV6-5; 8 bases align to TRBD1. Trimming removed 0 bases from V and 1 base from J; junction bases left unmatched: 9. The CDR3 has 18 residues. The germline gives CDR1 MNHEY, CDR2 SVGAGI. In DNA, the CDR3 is TGTGCCAGCAGTTACTCCGGACAGGGCTTTGGGGGCACAGATACGCAGTATTTT. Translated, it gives CASSYSGQGFGGTDTQYF.

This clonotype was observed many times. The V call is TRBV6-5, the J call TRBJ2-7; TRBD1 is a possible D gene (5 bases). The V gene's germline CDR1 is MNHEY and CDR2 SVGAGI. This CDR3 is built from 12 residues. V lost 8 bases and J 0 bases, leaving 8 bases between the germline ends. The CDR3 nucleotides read TGTGCCAGCTACAGGACCTCCTACGAGCAGTACTTC. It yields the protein CASYRTSYEQYF.